The clone carrying this TCR beta chain was observed a single time. Its cognate antigen is unknown. Relative to the germline gene, one junction end is altered; a read error may explain this. Germline V gives CDR1 SGHVS, CDR2 FQNEAQ. This CDR3 is built from 13 residues. The source of the sample is a study of spatial heterogeneity in lung cancer. Study background: Sequencing consistently turned up more beta-chain sequences than alpha-chain sequences. The mean occurrence of each unique TCR and UMI combination in raw reads exceeded eight.

All TCR cDNA molecules were individually tagged with a unique molecular identifier. TCRdb re-called the 5' RACE reads through MiXCR, storing one row per CDR3 protein. The repertoire has 20,000 to 25,000 distinct CDR3 sequences, 15% of them found once; the top ten carry under 35%. Study findings and constraints: Tumors with more nonsynonymous mutations had more expanded intratumoral alpha and beta TCRs.

The sample's time point: sample taken at primary tumor resection. In each case, whole RNA from tumor, nontumor lung or frozen PBMC was sequenced unsorted. The material was lung tumor tissue, obtained at surgery. The V call is TRBV7-8, the J call TRBJ1-1; 9 positions match TRBD1. The TCR was taken from a female donor with early-stage non-small cell lung cancer. CDR3 bases: TGTGCCAGAAGCTTAGACAGGGGGAGGAAAGCTTTCTTT. This sequence encodes CARSLDRGRKAFF.